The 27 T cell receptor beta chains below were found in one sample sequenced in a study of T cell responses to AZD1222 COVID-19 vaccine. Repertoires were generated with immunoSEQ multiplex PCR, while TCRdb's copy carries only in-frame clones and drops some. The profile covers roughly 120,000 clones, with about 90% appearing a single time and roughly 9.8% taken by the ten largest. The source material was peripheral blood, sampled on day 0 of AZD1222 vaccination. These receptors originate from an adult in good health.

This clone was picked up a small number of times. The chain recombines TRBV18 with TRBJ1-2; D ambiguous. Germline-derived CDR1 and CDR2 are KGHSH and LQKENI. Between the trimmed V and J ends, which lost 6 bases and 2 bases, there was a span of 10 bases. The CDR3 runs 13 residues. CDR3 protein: CASSMTENYGYTF. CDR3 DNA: TGTGCCAGCTCGATGACTGAAAACTATGGCTACACCTTC.

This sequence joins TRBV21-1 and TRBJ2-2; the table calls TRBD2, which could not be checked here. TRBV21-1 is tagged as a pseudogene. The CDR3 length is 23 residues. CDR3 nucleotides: TGTGCCAGCAGCAAAGAAACGGGTGGCTACCTCGAGTTTACGAATATCAACACCGGGGAGCTGTTTTTT. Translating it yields CASSKETGGYLEFTNINTGELFF.

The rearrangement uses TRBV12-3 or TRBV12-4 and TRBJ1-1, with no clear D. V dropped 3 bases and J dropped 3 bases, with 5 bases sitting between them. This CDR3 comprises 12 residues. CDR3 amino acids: CASSFEDTEAFF. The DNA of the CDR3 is TGTGCCAGCAGTTTTGAGGACACTGAAGCTTTCTTT.

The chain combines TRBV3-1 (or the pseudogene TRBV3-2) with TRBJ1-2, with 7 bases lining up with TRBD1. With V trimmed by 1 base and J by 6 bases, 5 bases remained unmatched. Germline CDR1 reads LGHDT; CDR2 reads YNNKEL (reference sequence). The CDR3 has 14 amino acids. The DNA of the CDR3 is TGTGCCAGCAGCCAAGCCGCAGGGGGAGATGGCTACACCTTC. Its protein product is CASSQAAGGDGYTF.

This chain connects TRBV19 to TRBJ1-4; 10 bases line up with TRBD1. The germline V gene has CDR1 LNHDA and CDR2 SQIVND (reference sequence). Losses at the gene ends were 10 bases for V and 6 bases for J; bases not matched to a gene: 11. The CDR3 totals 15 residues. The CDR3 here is CATGRRTGGHEKLFF. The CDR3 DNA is TGTGCCACCGGGCGGCGGACAGGGGGGCATGAAAAACTGTTTTTT.

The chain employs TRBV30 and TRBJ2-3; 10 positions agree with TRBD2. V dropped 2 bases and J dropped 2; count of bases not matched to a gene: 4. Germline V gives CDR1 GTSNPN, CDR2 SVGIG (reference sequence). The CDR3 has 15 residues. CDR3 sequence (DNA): TGTGCCTGGAGTAGCGGGGGGGTTTACACAGATACGCAGTATTTT. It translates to CAWSSGGVYTDTQYF.

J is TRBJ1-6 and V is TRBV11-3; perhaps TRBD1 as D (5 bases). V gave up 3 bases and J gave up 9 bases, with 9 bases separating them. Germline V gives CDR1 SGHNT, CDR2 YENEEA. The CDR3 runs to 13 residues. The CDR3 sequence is CASSFPGASPLHF. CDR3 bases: TGTGCCAGCAGCTTCCCCGGGGCTTCACCCCTCCACTTT.

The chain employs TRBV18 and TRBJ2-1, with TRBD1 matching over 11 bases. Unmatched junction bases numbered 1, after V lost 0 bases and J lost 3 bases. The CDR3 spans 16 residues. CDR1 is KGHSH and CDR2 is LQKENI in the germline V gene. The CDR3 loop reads CASSPPGTGGYNEQFF. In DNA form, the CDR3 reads TGTGCCAGCTCACCACCTGGGACAGGGGGCTACAATGAGCAGTTCTTC.

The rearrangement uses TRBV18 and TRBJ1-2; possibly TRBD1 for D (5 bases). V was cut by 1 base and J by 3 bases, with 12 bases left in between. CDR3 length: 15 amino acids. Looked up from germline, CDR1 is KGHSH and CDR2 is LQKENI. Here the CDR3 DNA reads TGTGCCAGCTCACCACAAGGAGGGGAGGACTATGGCTACACCTTC. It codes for CASSPQGGEDYGYTF.

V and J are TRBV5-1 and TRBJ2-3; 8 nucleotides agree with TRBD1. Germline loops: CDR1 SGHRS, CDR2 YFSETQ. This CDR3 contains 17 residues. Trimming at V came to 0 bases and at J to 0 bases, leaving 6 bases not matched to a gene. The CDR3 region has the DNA TGCGCCAGCAGCTTGGGTCGGACAGGGACTAGCACAGATACGCAGTATTTT. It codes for CASSLGRTGTSTDTQYF. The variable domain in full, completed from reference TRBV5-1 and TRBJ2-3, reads KAGVTQTPRYLIKTRGQQVTLSCSPISGHRSVSWYQQTPGQGLQFLFEYFSETQRNKGNFPGRFSGRQFSNSRSEMNVSTLELGDSALYLCASSLGRTGTSTDTQYFGPGTRLTVL.

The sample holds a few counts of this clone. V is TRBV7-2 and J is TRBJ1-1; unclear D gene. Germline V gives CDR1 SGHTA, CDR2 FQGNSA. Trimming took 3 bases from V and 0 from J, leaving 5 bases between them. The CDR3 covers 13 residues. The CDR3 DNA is TGTGCCAGCAGCTTTACCGTGAACACTGAAGCTTTCTTT. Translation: CASSFTVNTEAFF.

The CDR3 nucleotides are TGTGCCAGCAGCTTAGTTCCCCAGGCATCGAACACTGAAGCTTTCTTT. Protein product: CASSLVPQASNTEAFF. The rearrangement uses TRBV11-2 and TRBJ1-1; D not resolved. Deletions cut 1 base from V and 1 base from J, with 13 bases between. This CDR3 spans 16 amino acids. Germline lookup yields CDR1 SGHAT and CDR2 FQNNGV.

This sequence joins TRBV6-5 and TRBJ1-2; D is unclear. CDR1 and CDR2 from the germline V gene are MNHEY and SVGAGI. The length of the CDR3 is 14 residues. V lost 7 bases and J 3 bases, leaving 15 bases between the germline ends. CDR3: CASTGRGGDYGYTF. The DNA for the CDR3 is TGTGCCAGCACCGGTCGGGGTGGGGACTATGGCTACACCTTC.

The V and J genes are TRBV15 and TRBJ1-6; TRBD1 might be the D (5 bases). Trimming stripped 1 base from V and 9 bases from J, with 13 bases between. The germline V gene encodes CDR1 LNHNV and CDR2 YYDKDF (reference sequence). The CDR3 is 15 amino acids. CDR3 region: CATSRGWQGASPLHF. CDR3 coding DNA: TGTGCCACCAGCAGAGGCTGGCAAGGGGCTTCACCCCTCCACTTT.

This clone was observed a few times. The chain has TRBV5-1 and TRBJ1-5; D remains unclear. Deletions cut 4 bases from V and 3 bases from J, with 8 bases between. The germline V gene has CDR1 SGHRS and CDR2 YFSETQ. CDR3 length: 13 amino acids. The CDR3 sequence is CASSARPNQPQHF. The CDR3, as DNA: TGCGCCAGCAGCGCCCGGCCCAATCAGCCCCAGCATTTT.

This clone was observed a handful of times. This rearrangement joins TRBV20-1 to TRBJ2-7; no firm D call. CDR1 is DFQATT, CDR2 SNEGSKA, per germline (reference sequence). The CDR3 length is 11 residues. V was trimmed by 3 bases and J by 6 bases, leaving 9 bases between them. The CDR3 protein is CSARRLAEQYF. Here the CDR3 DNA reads TGCAGTGCTAGGCGGCTTGCCGAGCAGTACTTC.

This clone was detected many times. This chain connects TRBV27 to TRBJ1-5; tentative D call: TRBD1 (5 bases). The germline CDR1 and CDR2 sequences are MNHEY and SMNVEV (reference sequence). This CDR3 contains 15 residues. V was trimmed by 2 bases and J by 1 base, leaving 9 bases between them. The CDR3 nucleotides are TGTGCCAGCAGTTTAGCGGGGGGGAGCAATCAGCCCCAGCATTTT. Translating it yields CASSLAGGSNQPQHF.

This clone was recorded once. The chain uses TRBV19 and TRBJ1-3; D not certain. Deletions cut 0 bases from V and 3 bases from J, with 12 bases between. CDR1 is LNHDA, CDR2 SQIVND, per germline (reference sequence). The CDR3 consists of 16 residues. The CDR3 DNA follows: TGTGCCAGTAGTATAGATCTCGTGGGATTTGGAAACACCATATATTTT. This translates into CASSIDLVGFGNTIYF.

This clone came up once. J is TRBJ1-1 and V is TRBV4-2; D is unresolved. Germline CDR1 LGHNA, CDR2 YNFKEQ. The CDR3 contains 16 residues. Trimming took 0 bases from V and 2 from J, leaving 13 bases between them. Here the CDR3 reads CASSQEEGQQNTEAFF. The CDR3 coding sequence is TGTGCCAGCAGCCAAGAAGAAGGCCAGCAAAACACTGAAGCTTTCTTT.

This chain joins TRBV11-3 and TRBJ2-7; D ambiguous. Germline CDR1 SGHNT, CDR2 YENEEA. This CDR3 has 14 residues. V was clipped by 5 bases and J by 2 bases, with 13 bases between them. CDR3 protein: CASSPGGSPYEQYF. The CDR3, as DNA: TGTGCCAGCAGCCCTGGCGGTAGTCCCTACGAGCAGTACTTC. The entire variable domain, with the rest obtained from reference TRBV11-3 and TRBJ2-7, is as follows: EAGVVQSPRYKIIEKKQPVAFWCNPISGHNTLYWYLQNLGQGPELLIRYENEEAVDDSQLPKDRFSAERLKGVDSTLKIQPAELGDSAVYLCASSPGGSPYEQYFGPGTRLTVT.

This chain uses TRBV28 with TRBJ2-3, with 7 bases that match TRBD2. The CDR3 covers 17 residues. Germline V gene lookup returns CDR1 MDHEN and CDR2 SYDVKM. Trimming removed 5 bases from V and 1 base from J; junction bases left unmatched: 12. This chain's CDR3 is CASSPLHSTSGTDTQYF. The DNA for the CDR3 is TGTGCCAGCAGTCCCCTACATTCAACTAGCGGCACAGATACGCAGTATTTT.

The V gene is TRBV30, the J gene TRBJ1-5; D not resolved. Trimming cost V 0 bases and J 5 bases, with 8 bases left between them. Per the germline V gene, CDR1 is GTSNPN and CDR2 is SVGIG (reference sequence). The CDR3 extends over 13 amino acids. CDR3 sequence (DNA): TGTGCCTGGAGTGTCGGGGAATATCAGCCCCAGCATTTT. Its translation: CAWSVGEYQPQHF.

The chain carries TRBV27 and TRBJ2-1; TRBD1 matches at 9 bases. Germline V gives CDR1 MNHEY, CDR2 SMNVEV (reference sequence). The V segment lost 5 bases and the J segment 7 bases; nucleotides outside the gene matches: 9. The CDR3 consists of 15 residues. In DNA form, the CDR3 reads TGTGCCAGCAGTCAAGGGACAGGGTGGAGGAATGAGCAGTTCTTC. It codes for CASSQGTGWRNEQFF.

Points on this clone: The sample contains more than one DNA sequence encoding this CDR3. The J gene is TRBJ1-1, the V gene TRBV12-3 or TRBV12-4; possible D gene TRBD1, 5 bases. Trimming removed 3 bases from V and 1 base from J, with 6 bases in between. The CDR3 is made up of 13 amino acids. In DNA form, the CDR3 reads TGTGCCAGCAGTTTGGGACCGAACACTGAAGCTTTCTTT. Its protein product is CASSLGPNTEAFF.

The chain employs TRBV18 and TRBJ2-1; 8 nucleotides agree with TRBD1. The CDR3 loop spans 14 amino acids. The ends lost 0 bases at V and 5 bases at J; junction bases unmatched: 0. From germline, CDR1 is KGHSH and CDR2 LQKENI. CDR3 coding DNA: TGTGCCAGCTCACCACCGGGACAGGACAATGAGCAGTTCTTC. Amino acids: CASSPPGQDNEQFF.

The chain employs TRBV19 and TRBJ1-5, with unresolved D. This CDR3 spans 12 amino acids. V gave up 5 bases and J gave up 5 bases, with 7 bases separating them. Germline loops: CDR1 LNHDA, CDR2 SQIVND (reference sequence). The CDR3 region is CASSPFYQPQHF. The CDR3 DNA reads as TGTGCCAGTAGTCCCTTTTATCAGCCCCAGCATTTT.

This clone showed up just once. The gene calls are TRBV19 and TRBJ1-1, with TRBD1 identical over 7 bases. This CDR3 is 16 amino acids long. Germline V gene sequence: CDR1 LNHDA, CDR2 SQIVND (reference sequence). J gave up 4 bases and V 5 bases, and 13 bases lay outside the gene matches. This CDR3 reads CASSVLLKTGITEAFF. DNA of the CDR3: TGTGCCAGTAGTGTTCTCTTAAAGACAGGGATCACTGAAGCTTTCTTT.